The T cell receptor (beta chain) under discussion was sequenced for a study of shared clonotypes between healthy human individuals. Within Nashville, Tennessee resided all donors, each a Caucasian adult. Regarding this clone: Antigen: not known.

The repertoire was sequenced with immunoSEQ multiplex PCR; TCRdb's copy has only in-frame clones and lacks some. The sample includes about 2.4 million clones, roughly 93% of them seen just once. Findings and caveats of the study: An anticipated effect of sequencing depth on clonotype sharing among donors was recognized.

The source is a man between 18 and 29 years old in good health. Some clones in this sample may be carry-over from other donors' samples. Sequencing was done on a sample of naive CD4+ T cells from PBMCs. As to subset: CD45RA+ positively selected.

The CDR3 DNA is TGTGCCATCCCAGGGGGGTTATCTAGCACAGATACGCAGTATTTT. Its translation: CAIPGGLSSTDTQYF. The rearrangement joins TRBV5-8 to TRBJ2-3; TRBD1 might be the D (7 bases). Germline values: CDR1 SGHTS, CDR2 YDEGEE. The CDR3 length is 15 residues. Trimming stripped 9 bases from V and 0 bases from J, with 17 bases between.